This T cell receptor (beta chain) was recorded in a study of shared clonotypes between healthy human individuals (dated by TCRdb to 2018 to 2021). Concerning the study at large: Two women and three men aged 18 to 49 years were included in the cohort. Different laboratories and diverse techniques were used to prepare libraries and sequence TCR repertoires, to increase sequencing depth and limit assay-specific biases. To estimate repertoire size and how much clonotypes are shared between individuals, the study performed deep sequencing of blood TCR repertoires from a handful of healthy adults. Each donor's leukapheresis produced roughly between about 0.85 and 10 billion PBMCs. For each donor, CD4 naive and CD4 memory were each run on three plates, CD8 naive on two plates, and CD8 memory on one plate. Overall results and qualifications from the work: The genetic and exposure-history diversity represented was limited by the small number of donors. Naive subsets generally had larger estimated clonotype richness than memory subsets did. Higher generation probabilities were observed for clonotypes shared by all four sorted-subset donors than for non-shared clonotypes. Sampling was restricted to blood, and TCR repertoires in tissue are likely to differ from TCR repertoires in blood. Incomplete sequencing was indicated by rarefaction of sorted-subset datasets, despite the large sequencing depth. Pairwise subsampling led to the expectation that sequencing depth would affect the degree of clonotype sharing among donors. Across a handful of donors, about 4.5% of naive CD4, approximately 3.5% of naive CD8, about 2.3% of memory CD4, and 0.3% to 0.45% of memory CD8 clonotypes were shared.

With respect to this clone: What this receptor recognizes is not known. No base qualities exist here, and no much larger clone lies one base off it.

The CDR3 sequence holds 16 residues, the cysteine and phenylalanine included. Here the CDR3 DNA is all that survives: 48 bases in frame from base 1. As encoded in the germline V gene, CDR1 is SGHDN while CDR2 is FVKESK. From V the trimming removes 6 bases and from J it removes 2 bases, while the gene matches leave 9 bases of the junction unaccounted for. Using the deep immunoSEQ assay, TCR CDR3 regions were amplified from genomic DNA by multiplex PCR. Genomic DNA extracted from each cell subset was distributed evenly over all wells of several immunoSEQ 96-well plates, and each plate served as one replicate. Each replicate PCR for sorted subsets received around 200 ng genomic DNA, equal to about 30,000 T cell genomes. Purified libraries were measured with a Qubit 3.0 fluorometer, size-checked on a Bioanalyzer 2100, and measured again with the KAPA Library Quantification kit. Every immunoSEQ 96-well plate was sequenced on a dedicated single-read 150-cycle Illumina NextSeq 550 flow cell. The original pipeline was this. Because the immunoSEQ output included only junctional sequences and no quality scores, the filtering could not be the same as the filtering used for full-length reads. Sequences were annotated with PyIR, a Python wrapper for IgBLAST v1.9, using IMGT germline references to assign V/J genes and CDR3. Reads were removed for weak V/J assignments (E-value above 1e-6), missing CDR3, stop codons, out-of-frame junctions, or ambiguous translated residues. V3J clonotypes were defined by identical inferred V gene, J gene, and CDR3 amino acid sequence. The percentage overlap between two repertoires was calculated by dividing the number of shared unique clonotypes by the size of the smaller repertoire. Repertoire richness was assessed with RTK rarefaction, the Chao1 estimator, and Recon v2.1 estimates of unobserved clonotypes. OLGA was used to compute generation probabilities for all TCRbeta clonotypes that the gDNA method yielded from a few donors. Held by TCRdb, this immuneACCESS table contains in-frame sequences only and omits some clones. Under half of the omission traces to an unresolved V gene where checked; the cause of the rest is unknown. That table is the source of V, J and clone size, and D and trimming were worked out from the DNA. This sample gives approximately 2,300,000 clones in total; around 92% of them show up just once. In total, the top ten clones hold around 0.35% of the sample.

Donors were healthy HIV-negative adults with no recently reported acute infections or vaccinations. All donors were Caucasian adults living in Nashville, Tennessee, USA. CD4+ T cells were enriched through magnetic negative selection, after which naive cells were positively selected on CD45RA and the remaining negative fraction served as the memory subset. Blood was obtained by leukapheresis, after which PBMCs were separated by Ficoll-Histopaque density gradient centrifugation and cryopreserved in liquid nitrogen vapor phase. Analytical flow cytometry was used to check the purity and quantity of every magnetically sorted T cell population. Each sorted fraction had its genomic DNA isolated and then quantified by UV absorbance on a Nanodrop 2000c.

The material sequenced was naive CD4+ T cells from PBMCs. The sample's cell subset or site label, in plain terms: CD45RA+ positively selected. This chain joins TRBV14 to TRBJ2-3, with 9 bases aligning to TRBD2. This receptor was obtained from a man between 18 and 35 years old in good health. Some clones in this sample may be carry-over from other donors' samples. The sequence in DNA is TGTGCCAGCAGACCTAGACTAGCGGATTTCACAGATACGCAGTATTTT. It translates as CASRPRLADFTDTQYF.